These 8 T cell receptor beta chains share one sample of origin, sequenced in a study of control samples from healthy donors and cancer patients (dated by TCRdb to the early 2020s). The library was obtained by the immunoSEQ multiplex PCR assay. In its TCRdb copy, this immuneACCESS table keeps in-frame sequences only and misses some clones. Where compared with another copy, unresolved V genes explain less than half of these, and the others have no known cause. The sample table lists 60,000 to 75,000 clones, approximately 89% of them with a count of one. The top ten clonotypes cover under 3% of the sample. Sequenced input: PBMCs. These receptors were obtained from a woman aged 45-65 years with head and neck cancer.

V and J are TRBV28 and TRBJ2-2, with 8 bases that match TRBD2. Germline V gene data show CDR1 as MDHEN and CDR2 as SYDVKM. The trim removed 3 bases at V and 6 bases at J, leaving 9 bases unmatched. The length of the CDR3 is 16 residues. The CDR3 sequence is CASSFRGGGFPGELFF. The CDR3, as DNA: TGTGCCAGCAGTTTTAGAGGCGGGGGGTTTCCCGGGGAGCTGTTTTTT.

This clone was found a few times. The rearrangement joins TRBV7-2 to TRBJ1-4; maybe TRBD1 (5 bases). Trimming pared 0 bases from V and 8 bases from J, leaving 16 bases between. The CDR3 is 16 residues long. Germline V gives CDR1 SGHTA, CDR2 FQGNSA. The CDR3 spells CASSLARLGEGEKLFF. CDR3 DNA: TGTGCCAGCAGCTTAGCGCGATTGGGGGAAGGAGAAAAACTGTTTTTT.

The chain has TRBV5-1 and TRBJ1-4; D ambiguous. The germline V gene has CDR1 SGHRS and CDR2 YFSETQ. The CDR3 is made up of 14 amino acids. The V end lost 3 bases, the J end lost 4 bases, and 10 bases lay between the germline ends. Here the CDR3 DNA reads TGCGCCAGCAGCTCCCTTGGGGTTAATGAAAAACTGTTTTTT. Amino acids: CASSSLGVNEKLFF.

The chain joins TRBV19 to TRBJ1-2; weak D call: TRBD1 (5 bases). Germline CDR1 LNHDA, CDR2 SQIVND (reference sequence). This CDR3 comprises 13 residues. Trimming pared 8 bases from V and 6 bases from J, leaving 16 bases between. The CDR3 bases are TGTGCCAGTGTGACGGCAGGGCAAGATGGCTACACCTTC. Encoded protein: CASVTAGQDGYTF.

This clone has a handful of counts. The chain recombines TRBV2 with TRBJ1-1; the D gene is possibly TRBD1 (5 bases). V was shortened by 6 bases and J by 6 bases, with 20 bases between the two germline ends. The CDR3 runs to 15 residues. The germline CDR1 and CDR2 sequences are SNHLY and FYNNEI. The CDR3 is CASRNPGLGGSEAFF. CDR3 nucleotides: TGTGCCAGCAGGAACCCGGGACTGGGAGGGTCTGAAGCTTTCTTT.

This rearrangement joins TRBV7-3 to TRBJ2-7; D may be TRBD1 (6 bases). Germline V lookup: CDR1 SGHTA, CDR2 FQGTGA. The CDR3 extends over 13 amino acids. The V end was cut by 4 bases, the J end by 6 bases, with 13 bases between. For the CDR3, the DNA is TGTGCCAGCAGCTCGGGACAAACCAGCGAGCAGTACTTC. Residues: CASSSGQTSEQYF.

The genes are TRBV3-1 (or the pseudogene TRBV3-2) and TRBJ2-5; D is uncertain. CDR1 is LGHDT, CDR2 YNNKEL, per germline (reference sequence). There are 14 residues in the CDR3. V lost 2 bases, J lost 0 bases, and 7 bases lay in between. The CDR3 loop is CASSQSPNQETQYF. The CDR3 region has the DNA TGTGCCAGCAGCCAAAGTCCCAACCAAGAGACCCAGTACTTC.

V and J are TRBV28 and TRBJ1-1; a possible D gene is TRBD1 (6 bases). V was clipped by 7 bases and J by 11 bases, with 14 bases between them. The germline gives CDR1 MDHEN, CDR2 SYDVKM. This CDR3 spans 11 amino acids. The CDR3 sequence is CASIHLGGAFF. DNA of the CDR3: TGTGCCAGCATTCACTTAGGGGGGGCTTTCTTT.